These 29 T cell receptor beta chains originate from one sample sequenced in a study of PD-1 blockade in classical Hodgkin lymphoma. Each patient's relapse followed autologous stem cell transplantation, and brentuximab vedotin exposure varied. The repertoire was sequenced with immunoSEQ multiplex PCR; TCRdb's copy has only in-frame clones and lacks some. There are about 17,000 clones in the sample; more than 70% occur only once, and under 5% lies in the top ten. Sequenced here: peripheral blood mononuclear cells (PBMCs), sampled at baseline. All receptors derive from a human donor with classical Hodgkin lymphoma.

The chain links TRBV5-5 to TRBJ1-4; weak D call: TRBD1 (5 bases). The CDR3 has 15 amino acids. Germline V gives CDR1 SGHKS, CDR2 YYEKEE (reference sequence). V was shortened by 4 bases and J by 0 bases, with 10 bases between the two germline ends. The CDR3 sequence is CASSLGGATNEKLFF. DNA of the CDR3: TGTGCCAGCAGCCTCGGGGGTGCAACTAATGAAAAACTGTTTTTT.

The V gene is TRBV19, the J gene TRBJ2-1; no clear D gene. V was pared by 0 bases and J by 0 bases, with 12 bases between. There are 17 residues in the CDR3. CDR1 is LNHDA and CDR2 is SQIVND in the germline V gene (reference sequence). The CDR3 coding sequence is TGTGCCAGTAGTATAGACCCCCGGAGAATCTCCTACAATGAGCAGTTCTTC. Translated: CASSIDPRRISYNEQFF.

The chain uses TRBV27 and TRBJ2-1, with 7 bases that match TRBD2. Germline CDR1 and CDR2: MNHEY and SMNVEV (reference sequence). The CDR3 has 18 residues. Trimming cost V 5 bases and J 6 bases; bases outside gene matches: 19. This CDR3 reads CASSLQIPVSSGGNEQFF. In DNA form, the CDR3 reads TGTGCCAGCAGTCTACAAATCCCAGTGTCTAGCGGTGGCAATGAGCAGTTCTTC.

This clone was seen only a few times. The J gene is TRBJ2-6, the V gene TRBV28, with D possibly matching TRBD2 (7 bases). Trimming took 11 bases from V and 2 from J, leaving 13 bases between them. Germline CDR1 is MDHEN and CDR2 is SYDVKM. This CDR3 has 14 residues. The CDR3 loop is CALGGGPGANVLTF. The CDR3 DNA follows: TGTGCCTTGGGGGGGGGCCCTGGGGCCAACGTCCTGACTTTC.

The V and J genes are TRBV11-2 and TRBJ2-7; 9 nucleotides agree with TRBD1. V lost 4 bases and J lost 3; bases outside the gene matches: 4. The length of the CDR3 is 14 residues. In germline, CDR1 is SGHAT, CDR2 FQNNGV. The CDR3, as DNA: TGTGCCAGCAGCTATTCGGACAGGGGCTACGAGCAGTACTTC. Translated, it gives CASSYSDRGYEQYF.

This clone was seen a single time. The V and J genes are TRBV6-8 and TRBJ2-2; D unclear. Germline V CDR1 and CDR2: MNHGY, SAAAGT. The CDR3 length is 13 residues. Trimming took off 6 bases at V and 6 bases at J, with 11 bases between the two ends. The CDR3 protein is CASSRHSPGELFF. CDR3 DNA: TGTGCCAGCAGCCGACACTCCCCCGGGGAGCTGTTTTTT.

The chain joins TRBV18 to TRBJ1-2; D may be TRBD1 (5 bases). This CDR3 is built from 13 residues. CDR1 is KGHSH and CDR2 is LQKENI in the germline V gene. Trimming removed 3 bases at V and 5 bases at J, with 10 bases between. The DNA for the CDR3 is TGTGCCAGCTCACCTGGGACGGATTATGGCTACACCTTC. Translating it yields CASSPGTDYGYTF.

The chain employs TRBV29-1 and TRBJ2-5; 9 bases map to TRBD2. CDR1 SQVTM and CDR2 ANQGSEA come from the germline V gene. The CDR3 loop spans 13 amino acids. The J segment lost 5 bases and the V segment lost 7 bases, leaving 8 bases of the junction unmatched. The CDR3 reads CSGSGSATETQYF. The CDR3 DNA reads TGCAGCGGTAGCGGGAGCGCCACGGAGACCCAGTACTTC.

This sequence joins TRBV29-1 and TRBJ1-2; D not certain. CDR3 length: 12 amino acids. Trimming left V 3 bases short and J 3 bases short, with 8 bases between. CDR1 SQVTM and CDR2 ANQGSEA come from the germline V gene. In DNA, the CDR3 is TGCAGCGTTGATCAAGGCTACTATGGCTACACCTTC. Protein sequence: CSVDQGYYGYTF.

The CDR3 region has the DNA TGTGCCAGCAGCTTTAACTACCAAGAGACCCAGTACTTC. It is translated as CASSFNYQETQYF. The gene calls are TRBV7-7 and TRBJ2-5; no firm D call. The V gene's germline CDR1 is SSHAT and CDR2 FNYEAQ (reference sequence). Trimming stripped 3 bases from V and 0 bases from J, with 5 bases between. The CDR3 extends over 13 amino acids.

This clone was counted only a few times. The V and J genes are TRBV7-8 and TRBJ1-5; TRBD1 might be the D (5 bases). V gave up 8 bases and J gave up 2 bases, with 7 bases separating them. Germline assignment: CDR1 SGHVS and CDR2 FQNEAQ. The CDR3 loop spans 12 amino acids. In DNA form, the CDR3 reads TGTGCCAGCGGGGGTGGCAATCAGCCCCAGCATTTT. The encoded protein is CASGGGNQPQHF.

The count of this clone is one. In nucleotides, the CDR3 is TGTGCCAGCAGTGAGCAGACGCTCGGCGGCTACACCTTC. It yields the protein CASSEQTLGGYTF. The J gene is TRBJ1-2, the V gene TRBV6-1; D remains ambiguous. The CDR3 runs to 13 residues. The germline CDR1 and CDR2 sequences are MNHNS and SASEGT. V was cut by 3 bases and J by 8 bases, with 13 bases left in between.

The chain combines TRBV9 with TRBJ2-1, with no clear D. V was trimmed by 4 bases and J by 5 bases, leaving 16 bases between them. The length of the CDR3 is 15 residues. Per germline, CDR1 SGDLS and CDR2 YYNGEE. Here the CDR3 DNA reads TGTGCCAGCAGCCCCTGGGTAGATTCTCACAATGAGCAGTTCTTC. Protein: CASSPWVDSHNEQFF.

The CDR3 coding sequence is TGTGCCTGGAGTGTGTCAGCTAACTATGGCTACACCTTC. Amino acids: CAWSVSANYGYTF. The V and J genes are TRBV30 and TRBJ1-2; D ambiguous. V gave up 0 bases and J gave up 0 bases, with 5 bases separating them. This CDR3 region has 13 residues. Germline V gives CDR1 GTSNPN, CDR2 SVGIG (reference sequence).

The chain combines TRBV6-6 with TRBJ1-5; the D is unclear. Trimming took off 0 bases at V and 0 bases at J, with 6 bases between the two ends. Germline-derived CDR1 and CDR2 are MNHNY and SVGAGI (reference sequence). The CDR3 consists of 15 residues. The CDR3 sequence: CASSYSVGSNQPQHF. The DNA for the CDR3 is TGTGCCAGCAGTTACTCTGTAGGTAGCAATCAGCCCCAGCATTTT.

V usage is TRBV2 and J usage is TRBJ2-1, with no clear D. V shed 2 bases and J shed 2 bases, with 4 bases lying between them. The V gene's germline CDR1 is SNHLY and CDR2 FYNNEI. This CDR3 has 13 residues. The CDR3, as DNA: TGTGCCAGCAGTGAATTCCCCTACAATGAGCAGTTCTTC. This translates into CASSEFPYNEQFF.

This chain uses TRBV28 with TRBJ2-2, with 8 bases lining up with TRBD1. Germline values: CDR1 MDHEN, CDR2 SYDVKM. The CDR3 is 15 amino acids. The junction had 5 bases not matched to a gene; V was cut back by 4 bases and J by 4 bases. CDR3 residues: CASSSRGRATGELFF. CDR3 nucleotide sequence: TGTGCCAGCAGTTCCAGGGGGCGGGCCACCGGGGAGCTGTTTTTT.

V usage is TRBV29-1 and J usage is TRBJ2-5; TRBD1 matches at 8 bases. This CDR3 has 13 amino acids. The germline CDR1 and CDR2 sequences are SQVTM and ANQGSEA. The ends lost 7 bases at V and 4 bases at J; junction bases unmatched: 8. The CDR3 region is CSAHDRGPETQYF. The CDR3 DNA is TGCAGCGCTCATGACAGGGGACCAGAGACCCAGTACTTC.

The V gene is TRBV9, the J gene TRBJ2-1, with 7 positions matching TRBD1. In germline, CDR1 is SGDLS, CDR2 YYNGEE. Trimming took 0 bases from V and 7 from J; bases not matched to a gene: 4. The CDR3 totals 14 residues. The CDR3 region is CASSVGQGWNEQFF. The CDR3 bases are TGTGCCAGCAGCGTAGGACAGGGATGGAATGAGCAGTTCTTC.

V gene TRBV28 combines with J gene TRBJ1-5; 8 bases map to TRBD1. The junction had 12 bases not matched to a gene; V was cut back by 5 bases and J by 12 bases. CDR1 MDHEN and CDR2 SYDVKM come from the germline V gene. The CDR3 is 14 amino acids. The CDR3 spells CASSPPQDRGHQHF. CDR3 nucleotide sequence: TGTGCCAGCAGTCCCCCTCAAGACAGGGGACACCAGCATTTT.

CDR3 coding DNA: TGTGCCAGCAGGCTTACAGGGGGCAATGAGCAGTTCTTC. Encoded protein: CASRLTGGNEQFF. The V call is TRBV27, the J call TRBJ2-1, with 8 positions matching TRBD1. With 6 bases clipped from V and 6 bases from J, the junction kept 4 bases outside the gene matches. This CDR3 has 13 amino acids. Germline assignment: CDR1 MNHEY and CDR2 SMNVEV (reference sequence).

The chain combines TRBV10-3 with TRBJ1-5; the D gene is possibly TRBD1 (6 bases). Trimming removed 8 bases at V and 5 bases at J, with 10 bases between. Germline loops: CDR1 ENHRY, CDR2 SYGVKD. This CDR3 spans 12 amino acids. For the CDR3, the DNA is TGTGCCATCGGGGGCAGGGATCAGCCCCAGCATTTT. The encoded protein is CAIGGRDQPQHF.

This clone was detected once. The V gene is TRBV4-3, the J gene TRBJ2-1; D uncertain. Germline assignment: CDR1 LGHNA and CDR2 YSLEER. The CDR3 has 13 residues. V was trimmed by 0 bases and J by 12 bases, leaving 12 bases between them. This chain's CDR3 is CASSQEESRRQFF. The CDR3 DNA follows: TGCGCCAGCAGCCAAGAGGAGTCCCGGAGGCAGTTCTTC.

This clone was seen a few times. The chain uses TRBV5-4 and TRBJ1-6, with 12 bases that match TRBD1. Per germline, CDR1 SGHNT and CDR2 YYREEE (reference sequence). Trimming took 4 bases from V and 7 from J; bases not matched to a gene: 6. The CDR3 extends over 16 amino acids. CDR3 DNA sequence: TGTGCCAGCAGCCCGGGACAGGGGGCGCAAAATTCACCCCTCCACTTT. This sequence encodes CASSPGQGAQNSPLHF.

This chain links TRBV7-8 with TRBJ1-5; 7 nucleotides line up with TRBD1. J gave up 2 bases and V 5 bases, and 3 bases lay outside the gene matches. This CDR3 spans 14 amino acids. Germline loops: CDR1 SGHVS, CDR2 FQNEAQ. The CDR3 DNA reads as TGTGCCAGCAGCCGGGACAGTCGCAATCAGCCCCAGCATTTT. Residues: CASSRDSRNQPQHF.

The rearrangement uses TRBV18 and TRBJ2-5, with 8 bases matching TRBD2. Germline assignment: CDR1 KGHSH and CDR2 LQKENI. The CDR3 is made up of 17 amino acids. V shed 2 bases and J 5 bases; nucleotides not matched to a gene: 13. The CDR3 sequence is CASSPRRAGGLPETQYF. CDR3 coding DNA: TGTGCCAGCTCACCAAGACGGGCGGGGGGACTCCCGGAGACCCAGTACTTC.

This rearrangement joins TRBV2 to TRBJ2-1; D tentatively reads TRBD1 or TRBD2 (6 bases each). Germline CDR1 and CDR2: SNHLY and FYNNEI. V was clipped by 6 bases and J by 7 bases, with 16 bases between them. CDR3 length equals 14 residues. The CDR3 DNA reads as TGTGCCAGCAGAGCGCGGGACATCCTTAATGAGCAGTTCTTC. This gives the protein CASRARDILNEQFF.

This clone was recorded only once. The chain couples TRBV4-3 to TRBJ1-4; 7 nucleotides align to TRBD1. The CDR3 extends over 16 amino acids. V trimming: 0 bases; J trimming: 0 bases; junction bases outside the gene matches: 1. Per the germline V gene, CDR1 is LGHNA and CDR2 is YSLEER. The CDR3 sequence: CASSQDQGATNEKLFF. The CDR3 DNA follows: TGCGCCAGCAGCCAAGATCAGGGGGCAACTAATGAAAAACTGTTTTTT.

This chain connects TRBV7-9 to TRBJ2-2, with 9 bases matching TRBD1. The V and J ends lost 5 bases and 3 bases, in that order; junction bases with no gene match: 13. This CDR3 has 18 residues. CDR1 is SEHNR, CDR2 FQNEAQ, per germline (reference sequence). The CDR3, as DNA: TGTGCCAGCAGCCAACCGATAGGGAACAGGGGGCACACCGGGGAGCTGTTTTTT. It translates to CASSQPIGNRGHTGELFF. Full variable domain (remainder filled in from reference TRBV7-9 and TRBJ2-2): DTGVSQNPRHKITKRGQNVTFRCDPISEHNRLYWYRQTLGQGPEFLTYFQNEAQLEKSRLLSDRFSAERPKGSFSTLEIQRTEQGDSAMYLCASSQPIGNRGHTGELFFGEGSRLTVL.